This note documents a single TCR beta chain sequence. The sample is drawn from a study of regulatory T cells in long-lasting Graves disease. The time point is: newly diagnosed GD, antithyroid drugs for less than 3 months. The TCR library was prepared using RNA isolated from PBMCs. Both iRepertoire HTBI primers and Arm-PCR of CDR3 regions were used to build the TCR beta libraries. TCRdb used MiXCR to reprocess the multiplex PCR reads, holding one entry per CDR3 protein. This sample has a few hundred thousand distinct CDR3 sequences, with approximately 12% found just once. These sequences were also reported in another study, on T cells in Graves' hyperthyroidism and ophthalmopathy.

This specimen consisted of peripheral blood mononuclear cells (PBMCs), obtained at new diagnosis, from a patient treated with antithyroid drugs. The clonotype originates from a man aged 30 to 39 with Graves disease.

The CDR3 DNA is TGCGCCAGCAGCCAAGGACTCCGGCTCGGCGAGCAGTTCTTC. Encoded protein: CASSQGLRLGEQFF. The J gene is TRBJ2-1, the V gene TRBV4-1, with no clear D. The germline V gene has CDR1 MGHRA and CDR2 YSYEKL. The CDR3 sequence is 14 residues long. Trimming removed 1 base from V and 10 bases from J, with 14 bases in between.